The entry below describes one T cell receptor beta chain. No antigen is known for it. The data were produced by immunoSEQ multiplex PCR, yet TCRdb's version contains in-frame clones alone and is incomplete. The sample shows 250,000 to 350,000 clones, roughly 86% of them seen only once. This entry belongs to a study of cytomegalovirus exposure and HLA in healthy donors. Study-level findings and limits: Within the 120 or so validation repertoires, first-cohort TCR clusters tended to co-occur, according to a later analysis. Most TCR sequences were uncommon, yet certain public TCRs appeared in many donors. In vitro data verified a few CMV-associated chains as specific for CMV antigens. Diagnosis of cytomegalovirus status made by the classifier reportedly showed high specificity and sensitivity.

The clonotype comes from a man aged 25 to 45 in good health and CMV-seronegative. The material sequenced was PBMCs.

CDR3 region: CASSWDRYNEQFF. As DNA, the CDR3 is TGTGCCAGCAGTTGGGACAGGTACAATGAGCAGTTCTTC. V and J are TRBV6-5 and TRBJ2-1; 8 nucleotides line up with TRBD1. This CDR3 is 13 amino acids long. The V and J ends lost 4 bases and 4 bases, in that order; junction bases with no gene match: 0. The germline V gene encodes CDR1 MNHEY and CDR2 SVGAGI.